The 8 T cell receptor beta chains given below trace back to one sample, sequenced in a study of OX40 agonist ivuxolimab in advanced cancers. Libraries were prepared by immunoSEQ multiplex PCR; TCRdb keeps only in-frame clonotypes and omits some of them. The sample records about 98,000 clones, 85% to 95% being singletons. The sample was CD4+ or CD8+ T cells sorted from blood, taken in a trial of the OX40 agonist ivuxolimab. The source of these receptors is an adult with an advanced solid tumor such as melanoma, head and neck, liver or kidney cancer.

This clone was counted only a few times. The CDR3 nucleotides read TGTGCCTGGAGTGTGGGTTTTGGGCCCCAGCATTTT. Protein product: CAWSVGFGPQHF. V and J are TRBV30 and TRBJ1-5; D call uncertain. Trimming left V 0 bases short and J 9 bases short, with 9 bases between. Germline V gene sequence: CDR1 GTSNPN, CDR2 SVGIG (reference sequence). The CDR3 contains 12 residues.

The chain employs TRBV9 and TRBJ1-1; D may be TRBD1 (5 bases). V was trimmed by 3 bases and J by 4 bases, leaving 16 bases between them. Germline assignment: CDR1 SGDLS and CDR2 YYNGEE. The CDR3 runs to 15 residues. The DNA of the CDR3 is TGTGCCAGCAGCGCCATGTCGGGGGTTAGCACTGAAGCTTTCTTT. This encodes CASSAMSGVSTEAFF.

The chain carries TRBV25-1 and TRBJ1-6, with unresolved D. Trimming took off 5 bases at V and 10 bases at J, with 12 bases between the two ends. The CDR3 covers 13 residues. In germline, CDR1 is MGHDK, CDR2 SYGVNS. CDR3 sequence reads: CASSLFLGSPLHF. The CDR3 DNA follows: TGTGCCAGCAGTTTATTTTTAGGATCACCCCTCCACTTT.

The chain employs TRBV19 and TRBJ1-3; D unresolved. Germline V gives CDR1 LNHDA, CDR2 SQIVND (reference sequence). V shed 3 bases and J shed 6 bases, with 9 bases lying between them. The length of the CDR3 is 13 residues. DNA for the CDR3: TGTGCCAGTAGTATCGGAAGGCAAAACACCATATATTTT. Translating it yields CASSIGRQNTIYF.

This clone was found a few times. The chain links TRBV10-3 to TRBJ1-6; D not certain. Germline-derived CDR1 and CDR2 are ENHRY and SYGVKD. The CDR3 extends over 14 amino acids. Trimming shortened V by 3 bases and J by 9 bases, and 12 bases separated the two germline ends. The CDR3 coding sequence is TGTGCCATCAGTGATCGGGGTGTCCTTTCACCCCTCCACTTT. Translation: CAISDRGVLSPLHF.

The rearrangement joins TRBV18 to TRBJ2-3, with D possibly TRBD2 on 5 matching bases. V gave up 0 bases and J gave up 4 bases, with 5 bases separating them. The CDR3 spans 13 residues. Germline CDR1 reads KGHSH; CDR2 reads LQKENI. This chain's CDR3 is CASSPPRADTQYF. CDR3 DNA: TGTGCCAGCTCACCACCGAGGGCAGATACGCAGTATTTT.

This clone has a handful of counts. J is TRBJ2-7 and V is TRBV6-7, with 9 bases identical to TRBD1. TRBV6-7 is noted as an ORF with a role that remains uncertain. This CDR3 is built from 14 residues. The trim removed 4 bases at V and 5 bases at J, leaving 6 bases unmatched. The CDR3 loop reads CASSSPGQGHEQYF. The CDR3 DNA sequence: TGTGCCAGCAGTTCGCCGGGACAGGGTCACGAGCAGTACTTC.

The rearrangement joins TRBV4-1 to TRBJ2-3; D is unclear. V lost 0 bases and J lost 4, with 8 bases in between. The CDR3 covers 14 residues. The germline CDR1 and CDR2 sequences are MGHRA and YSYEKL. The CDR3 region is CASSQDIGPDTQYF. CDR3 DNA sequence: TGCGCCAGCAGCCAAGACATCGGCCCAGATACGCAGTATTTT.